The 3 T cell receptor beta chains in this list originate from one sample, sequenced in a study of cytomegalovirus exposure and HLA in healthy donors. Vbeta (60) and Jbeta (13) primers were used in the PCR. Profiling relied on immunoSEQ multiplex PCR, and the TCRdb table lists in-frame clones only, not all of them. The table has about 150,000 clones, roughly 77% seen once. The source material was PBMCs. These receptors all come from a man aged 25 to 45 in good health and CMV-seropositive.

The gene calls are TRBV4-1 and TRBJ2-2, with D maybe TRBD2 (6 bases). Germline-derived CDR1 and CDR2 are MGHRA and YSYEKL. Deletions cut 0 bases from V and 4 bases from J, with 12 bases between. CDR3 length: 16 amino acids. CDR3 in amino acids: CASSQDAGIFTGELFF. The CDR3, as DNA: TGCGCCAGCAGCCAAGATGCGGGAATTTTCACCGGGGAGCTGTTTTTT.

This clone was observed a handful of times. This rearrangement joins TRBV6-1 to TRBJ1-5; TRBD1 agrees at 7 bases. The CDR3 has 15 residues. Germline loops: CDR1 MNHNS, CDR2 SASEGT. V lost 5 bases and J lost 2; bases outside the gene matches: 6. The chain's CDR3 is CASSKRGQGNQPQHF. The CDR3 region has the DNA TGTGCCAGCAGTAAACGCGGACAGGGCAATCAGCCCCAGCATTTT.

The CDR3 protein is CASSSGQGDEQYF. For the CDR3, the DNA is TGTGCCAGCAGCTCCGGACAGGGGGACGAGCAGTACTTC. The chain employs TRBV7-9 and TRBJ2-7; 10 nucleotides align to TRBD1. The germline V gene encodes CDR1 SEHNR and CDR2 FQNEAQ (reference sequence). V trimming: 4 bases; J trimming: 5 bases; junction bases outside the gene matches: 2. This CDR3 has 13 amino acids.